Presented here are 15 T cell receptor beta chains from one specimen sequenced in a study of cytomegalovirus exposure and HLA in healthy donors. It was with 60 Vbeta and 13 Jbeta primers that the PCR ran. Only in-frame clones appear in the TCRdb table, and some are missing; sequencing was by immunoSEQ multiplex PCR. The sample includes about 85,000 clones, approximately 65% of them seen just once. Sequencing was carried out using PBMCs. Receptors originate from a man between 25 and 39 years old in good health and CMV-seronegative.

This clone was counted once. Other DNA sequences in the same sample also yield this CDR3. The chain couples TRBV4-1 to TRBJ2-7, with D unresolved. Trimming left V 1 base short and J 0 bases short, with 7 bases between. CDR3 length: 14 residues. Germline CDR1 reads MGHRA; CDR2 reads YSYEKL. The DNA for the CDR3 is TGCGCCAGCAGCCAAGTTAGCAGCTCCTACGAGCAGTACTTC. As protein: CASSQVSSSYEQYF.

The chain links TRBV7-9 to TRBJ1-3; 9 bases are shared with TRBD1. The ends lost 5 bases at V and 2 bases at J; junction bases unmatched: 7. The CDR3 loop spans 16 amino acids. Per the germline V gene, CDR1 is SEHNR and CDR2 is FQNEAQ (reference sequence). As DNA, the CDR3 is TGTGCCAGCAGCAGACCGACAGGGGGGGCTGGAAACACCATATATTTT. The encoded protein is CASSRPTGGAGNTIYF.

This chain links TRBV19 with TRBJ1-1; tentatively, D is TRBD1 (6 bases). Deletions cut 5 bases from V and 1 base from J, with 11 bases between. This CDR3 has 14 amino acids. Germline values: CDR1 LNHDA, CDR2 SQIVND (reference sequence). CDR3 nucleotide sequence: TGTGCCAGTAGTTACGGGACACCGAACACTGAAGCTTTCTTT. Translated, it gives CASSYGTPNTEAFF.

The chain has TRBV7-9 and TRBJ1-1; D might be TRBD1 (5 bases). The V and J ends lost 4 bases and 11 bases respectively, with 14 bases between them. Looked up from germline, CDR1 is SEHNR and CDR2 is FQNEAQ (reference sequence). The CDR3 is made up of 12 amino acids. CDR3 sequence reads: CASSSDRPGAFF. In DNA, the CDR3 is TGTGCCAGCAGCTCTGACAGACCTGGGGCTTTCTTT.

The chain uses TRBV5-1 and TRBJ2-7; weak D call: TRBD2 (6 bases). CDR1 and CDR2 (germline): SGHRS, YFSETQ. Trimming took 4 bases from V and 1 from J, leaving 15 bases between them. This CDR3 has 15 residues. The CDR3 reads CASSRDFQISYEQYF. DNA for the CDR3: TGCGCCAGCAGCCGGGACTTTCAGATTTCCTACGAGCAGTACTTC.

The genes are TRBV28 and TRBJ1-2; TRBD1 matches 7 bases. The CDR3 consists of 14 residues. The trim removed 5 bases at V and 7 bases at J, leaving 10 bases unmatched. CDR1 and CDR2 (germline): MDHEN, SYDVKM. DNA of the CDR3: TGTGCCAGCAGTCCCGACAGGGCTGTGGGTGGCTACACCTTC. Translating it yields CASSPDRAVGGYTF.

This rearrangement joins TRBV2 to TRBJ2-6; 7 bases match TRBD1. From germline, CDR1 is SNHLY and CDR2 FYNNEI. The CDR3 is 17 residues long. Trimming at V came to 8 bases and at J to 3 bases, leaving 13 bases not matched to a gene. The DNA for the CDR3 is TGTGCCAGCCTGTTGGAAGGGGGCGCAGGTGGGGCCAACGTCCTGACTTTC. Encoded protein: CASLLEGGAGGANVLTF.

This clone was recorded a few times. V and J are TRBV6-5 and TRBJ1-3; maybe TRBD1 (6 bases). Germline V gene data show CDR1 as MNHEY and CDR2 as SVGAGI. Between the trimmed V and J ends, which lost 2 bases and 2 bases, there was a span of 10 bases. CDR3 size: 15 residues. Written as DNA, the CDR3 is TGTGCCAGCAGTTACGAGGGGGACGCTGGAAACACCATATATTTT. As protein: CASSYEGDAGNTIYF.

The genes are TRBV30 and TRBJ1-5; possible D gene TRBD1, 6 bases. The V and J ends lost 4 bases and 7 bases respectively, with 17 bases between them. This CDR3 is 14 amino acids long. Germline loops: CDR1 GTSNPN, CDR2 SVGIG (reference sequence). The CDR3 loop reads CAWTGVAGEQPQHF. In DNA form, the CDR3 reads TGTGCCTGGACCGGTGTGGCAGGGGAACAGCCCCAGCATTTT.

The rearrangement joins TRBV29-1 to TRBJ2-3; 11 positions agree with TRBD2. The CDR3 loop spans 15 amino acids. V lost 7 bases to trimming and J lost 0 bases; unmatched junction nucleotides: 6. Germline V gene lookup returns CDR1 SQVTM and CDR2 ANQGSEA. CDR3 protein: CSAAGLADSTDTQYF. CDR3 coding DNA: TGCAGCGCCGCGGGACTAGCGGATAGCACAGATACGCAGTATTTT.

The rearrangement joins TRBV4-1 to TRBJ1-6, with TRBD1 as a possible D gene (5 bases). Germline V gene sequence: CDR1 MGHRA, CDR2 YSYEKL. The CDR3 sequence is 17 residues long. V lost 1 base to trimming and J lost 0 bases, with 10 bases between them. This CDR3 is CASSQGADSSYNSPLHF. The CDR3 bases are TGCGCCAGCAGCCAAGGGGCCGACAGCTCCTATAATTCACCCCTCCACTTT.

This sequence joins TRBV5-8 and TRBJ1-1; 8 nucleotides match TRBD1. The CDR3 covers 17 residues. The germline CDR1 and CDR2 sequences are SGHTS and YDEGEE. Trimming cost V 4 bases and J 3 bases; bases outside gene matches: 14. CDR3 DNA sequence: TGTGCCAGCAGCCTGACAGGGGTGGGAATGGGGGACACTGAAGCTTTCTTT. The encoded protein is CASSLTGVGMGDTEAFF.

The CDR3 DNA sequence: TGTGCCAGCAGTATCGACTTCAATCAGCCCCAGCATTTT. This encodes CASSIDFNQPQHF. The rearrangement uses TRBV6-4 and TRBJ1-5, with no clear D. The CDR3 is 13 amino acids. Germline CDR1 reads MRHNA; CDR2 reads SNTAGT. V lost 5 bases, J lost 3 bases, and 8 bases lay in between.

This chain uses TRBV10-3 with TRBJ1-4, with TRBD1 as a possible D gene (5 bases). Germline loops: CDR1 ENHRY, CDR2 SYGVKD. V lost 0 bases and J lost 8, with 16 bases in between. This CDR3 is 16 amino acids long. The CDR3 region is CAISESGVLGTEKLFF. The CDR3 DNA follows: TGTGCCATCAGTGAGTCAGGGGTGCTGGGAACGGAAAAACTGTTTTTT.

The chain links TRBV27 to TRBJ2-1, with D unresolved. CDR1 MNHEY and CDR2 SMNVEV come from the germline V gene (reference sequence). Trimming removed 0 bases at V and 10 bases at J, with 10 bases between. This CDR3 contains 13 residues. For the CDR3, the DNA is TGTGCCAGCAGTTTATCGACATCTTGGGAGCAGTTCTTC. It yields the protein CASSLSTSWEQFF.